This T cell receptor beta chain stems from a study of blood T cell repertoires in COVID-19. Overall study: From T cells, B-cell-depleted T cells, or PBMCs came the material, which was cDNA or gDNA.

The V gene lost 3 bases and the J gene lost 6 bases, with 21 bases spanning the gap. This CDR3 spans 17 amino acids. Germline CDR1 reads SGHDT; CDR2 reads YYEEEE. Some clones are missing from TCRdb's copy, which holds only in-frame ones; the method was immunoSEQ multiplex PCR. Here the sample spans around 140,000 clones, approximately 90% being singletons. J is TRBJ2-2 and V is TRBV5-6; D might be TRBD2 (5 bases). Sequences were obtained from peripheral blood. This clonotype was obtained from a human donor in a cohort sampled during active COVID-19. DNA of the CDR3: TGTGCCAGCAGCTCGGGTAAGAGGGCGAAAAACTCCGGGGAGCTGTTTTTT. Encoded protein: CASSSGKRAKNSGELFF.